This TCR beta chain came from a study of cytotoxic CD8 clonotypes in ibrutinib-treated CLL. Across the whole study: Responses: 24 partial, 2 complete; after median approximately 67 months, around 14 stayed remitted, 12 progressed.

Germline V gene data show CDR1 as WNHNN and CDR2 as SYGVQD (reference sequence). This CDR3 comprises 12 residues. V lost 6 bases to trimming and J lost 0 bases, with 4 bases between them. Repertoires were generated with immunoSEQ multiplex PCR, while TCRdb's copy carries only in-frame clones and drops some. The sample lists approximately 190,000 clones; about four fifths were seen once. The genes are TRBV10-1 and TRBJ2-3; no reliable D call. The origin of this receptor is a human donor with chronic lymphocytic leukemia. Sequencing used PBMCs, obtained after 12 months of ibrutinib treatment. CDR3 sequence (DNA): TGCGCCAGCAGCCCTAGCACAGATACGCAGTATTTT. It translates to CASSPSTDTQYF.